This T cell receptor beta chain derives from a study of tumor-infiltrating lymphocytes in localized non-small cell lung cancer. V trimming: 0 bases; J trimming: 1 base; junction bases outside the gene matches: 4. Germline CDR1 and CDR2: SGDLS and YYNGEE. This CDR3 comprises 16 residues. Some clones are missing from TCRdb's copy, which holds only in-frame ones; the method was immunoSEQ multiplex PCR. The sample holds around 6,500 clones, around 77% seen once. The sequencing sample was made of lung tumor tissue. The V gene is TRBV9, the J gene TRBJ2-5; 9 bases agree with TRBD2. This clonotype originated in a human donor with non-small cell lung cancer. The CDR3 loop is CASSVVGGGVQETQYF. CDR3 coding DNA: TGTGCCAGCAGCGTAGTCGGCGGGGGGGTCCAAGAGACCCAGTACTTC.